This T cell receptor (beta chain) is from a study of T-cell reconstitution after alpha-beta-depleted transplantation in children. Findings and limits, study-wide: Surviving recipient cells, namely T cells and thymic progenitors, were the source of high day-60 TCRbeta diversity in some patients. Several hundred expanded graft clones reportedly supplied alpha-beta T cells about two months after transplant.

Germline V CDR1 and CDR2: DFQATT, SNEGSKA (reference sequence). The CDR3 is 15 residues long. V lost 0 bases and J 0 bases, leaving 11 bases between the germline ends. Ten or more counts support this clonotype. What it binds is unknown. Unique molecular identifiers were used in preparing the TCRbeta library. TCRdb itself ran the PCR reads through MiXCR, one entry per CDR3 protein. The data hold roughly 670,000 distinct CDR3 sequences, with less than 15% observed a single time. The clonotype originates from a girl under 10 years old with congenital amegakaryocytic thrombocytopenia, due to receive a stem cell transplant. Sequences were derived from PBMCs, sampled before TCRalphabeta/CD19-depleted stem cell transplant. The gene calls are TRBV20-1 and TRBJ1-1; D not certain. The CDR3: CSARDPGRMNTEAFF. CDR3 sequence (DNA): TGCAGTGCTAGAGATCCTGGCAGAATGAACACTGAAGCTTTCTTT.